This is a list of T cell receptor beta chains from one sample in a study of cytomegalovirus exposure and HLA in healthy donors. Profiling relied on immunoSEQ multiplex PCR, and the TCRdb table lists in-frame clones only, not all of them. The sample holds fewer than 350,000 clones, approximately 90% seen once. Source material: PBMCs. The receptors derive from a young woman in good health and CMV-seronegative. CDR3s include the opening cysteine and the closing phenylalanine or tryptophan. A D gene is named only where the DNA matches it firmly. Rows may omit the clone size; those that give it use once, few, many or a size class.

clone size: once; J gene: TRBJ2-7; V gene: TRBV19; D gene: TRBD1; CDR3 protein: CASSPFGTARSYEQYF; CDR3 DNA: TGTGCCAGTAGTCCTTTCGGGACAGCGCGCTCCTACGAGCAGTACTTC
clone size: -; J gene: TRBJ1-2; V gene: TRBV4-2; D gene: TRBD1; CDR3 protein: CASSQERGGQGAYGYTF; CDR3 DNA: TGTGCCAGCAGCCAAGAAAGGGGCGGACAGGGGGCCTATGGCTACACCTTC
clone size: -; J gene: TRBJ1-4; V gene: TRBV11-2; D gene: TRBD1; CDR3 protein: CASSFGTANEKLFF; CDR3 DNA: TGTGCCAGCAGCTTTGGGACAGCTAATGAAAAACTGTTTTTT
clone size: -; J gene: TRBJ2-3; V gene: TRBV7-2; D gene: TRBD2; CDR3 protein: CASSLQRGGTDTQYF; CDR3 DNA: TGTGCCAGCAGCTTACAGCGGGGGGGCACAGATACGCAGTATTTT
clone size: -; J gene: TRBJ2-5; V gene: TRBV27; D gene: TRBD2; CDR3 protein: CASSLSFWGLAGGPGETQYF; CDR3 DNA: TGTGCCAGCAGTTTAAGCTTCTGGGGCCTAGCGGGGGGGCCAGGAGAGACCCAGTACTTC
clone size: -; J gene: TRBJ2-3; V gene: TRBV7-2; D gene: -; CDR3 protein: CASSLFRGAGDTQYF; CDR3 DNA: TGTGCCAGCAGCTTATTTCGGGGGGCAGGAGATACGCAGTATTTT
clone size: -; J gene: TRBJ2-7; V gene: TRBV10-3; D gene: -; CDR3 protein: CAIRGGTGAYEQYF; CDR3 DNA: TGTGCCATCAGGGGGGGGACAGGAGCCTACGAGCAGTACTTC
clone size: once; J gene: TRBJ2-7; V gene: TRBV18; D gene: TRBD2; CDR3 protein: CASGAPRGGSYEQYF; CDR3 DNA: TGTGCCAGCGGGGCACCTCGGGGGGGCTCCTACGAGCAGTACTTC
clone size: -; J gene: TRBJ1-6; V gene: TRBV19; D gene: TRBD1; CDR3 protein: CASSIAPRQGAYNSPLHF; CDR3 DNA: TGTGCCAGTAGTATAGCCCCACGACAGGGGGCCTATAATTCACCCCTCCACTTT
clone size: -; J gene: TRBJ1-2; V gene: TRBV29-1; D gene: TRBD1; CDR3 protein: CSVEGIGGAGYGYTF; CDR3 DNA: TGCAGCGTTGAAGGTATAGGGGGCGCTGGCTATGGCTACACCTTC
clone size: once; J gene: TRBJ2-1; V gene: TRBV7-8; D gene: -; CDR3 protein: CASSFRGETTYNEQFF; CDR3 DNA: TGTGCCAGCAGTTTTCGCGGGGAAACTACCTACAATGAGCAGTTCTTC
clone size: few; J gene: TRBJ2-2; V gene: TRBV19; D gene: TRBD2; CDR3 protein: CASSWASGRNTGELFF; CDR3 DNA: TGTGCCAGTAGTTGGGCTAGCGGGAGAAACACCGGGGAGCTGTTTTTT
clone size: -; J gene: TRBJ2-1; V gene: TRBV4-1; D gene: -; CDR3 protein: CASSLSATSYEQFF; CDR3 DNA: TGCGCCAGCAGCCTCAGCGCCACTAGTTATGAGCAGTTCTTC
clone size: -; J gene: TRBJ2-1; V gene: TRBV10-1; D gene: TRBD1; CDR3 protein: CATQGDRSYNEQFF; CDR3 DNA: TGCGCCACTCAGGGGGACAGGTCCTACAATGAGCAGTTCTTC
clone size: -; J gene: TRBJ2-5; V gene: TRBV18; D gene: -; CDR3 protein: CASSPPNYQETQYF; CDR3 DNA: TGTGCCAGCTCACCACCGAACTATCAAGAGACCCAGTACTTC
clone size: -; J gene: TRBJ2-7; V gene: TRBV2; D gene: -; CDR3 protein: CASRWTASYEQYF; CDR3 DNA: TGTGCCAGCAGATGGACTGCATCCTACGAGCAGTACTTC
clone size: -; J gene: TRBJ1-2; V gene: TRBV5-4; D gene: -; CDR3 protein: CASTRDTLRYGYTF; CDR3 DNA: TGTGCCAGCACCCGGGACACCCTGAGGTATGGCTACACCTTC
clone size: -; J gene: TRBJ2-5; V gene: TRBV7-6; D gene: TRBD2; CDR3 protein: CASSSGGQETQYF; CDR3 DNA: TGTGCCAGCAGCTCCGGGGGGCAAGAGACCCAGTACTTC
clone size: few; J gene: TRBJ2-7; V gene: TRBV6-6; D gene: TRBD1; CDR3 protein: CASSFGTGGYEQYF; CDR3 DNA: TGTGCCAGCAGTTTCGGGACAGGGGGCTACGAGCAGTACTTC
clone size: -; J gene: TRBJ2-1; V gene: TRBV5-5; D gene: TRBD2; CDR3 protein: CASSLVGSGGLAGYNEQFF; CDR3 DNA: TGTGCCAGCAGCTTGGTGGGGTCGGGTGGTCTAGCGGGGTACAATGAGCAGTTCTTC
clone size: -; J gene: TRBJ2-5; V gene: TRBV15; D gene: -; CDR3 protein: CATSRVGGQETQYF; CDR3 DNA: TGTGCCACCAGCAGAGTGGGGGGACAAGAGACCCAGTACTTC
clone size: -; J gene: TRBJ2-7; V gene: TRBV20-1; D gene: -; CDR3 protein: CSASILDEQYF; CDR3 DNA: TGCAGTGCTTCGATATTAGACGAGCAGTACTTC
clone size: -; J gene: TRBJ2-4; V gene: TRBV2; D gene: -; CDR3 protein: CASREFGGIQYF; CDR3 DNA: TGTGCCAGCAGGGAGTTCGGGGGCATTCAGTACTTC
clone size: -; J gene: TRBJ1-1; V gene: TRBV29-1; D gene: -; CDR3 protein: CSVEKGWGAEAFF; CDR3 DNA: TGCAGCGTTGAAAAGGGATGGGGAGCTGAAGCTTTCTTT
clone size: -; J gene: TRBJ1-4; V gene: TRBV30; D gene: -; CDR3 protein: CAWSGFEEKLFF; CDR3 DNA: TGTGCCTGGTCAGGGTTCGAGGAAAAACTGTTTTTT
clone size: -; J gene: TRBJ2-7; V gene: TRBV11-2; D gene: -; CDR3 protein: CASCVGGTYEQYF; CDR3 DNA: TGTGCCAGCTGCGTTGGGGGCACCTACGAGCAGTACTTC
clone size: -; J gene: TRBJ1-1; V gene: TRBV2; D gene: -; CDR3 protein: CASSEASMDLSLTGREAFF; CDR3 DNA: TGTGCCAGCAGTGAAGCCTCGATGGACCTCTCTCTAACAGGACGTGAAGCTTTCTTT
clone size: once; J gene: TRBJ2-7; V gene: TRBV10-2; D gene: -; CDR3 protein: CASIGDTYEQYF; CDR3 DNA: TGCGCCAGCATCGGGGATACCTACGAGCAGTACTTC
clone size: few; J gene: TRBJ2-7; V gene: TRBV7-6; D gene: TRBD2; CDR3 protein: CASSLDNGGAYEQYF; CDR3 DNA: TGTGCCAGCAGCTTAGATAACGGGGGGGCCTACGAGCAGTACTTC
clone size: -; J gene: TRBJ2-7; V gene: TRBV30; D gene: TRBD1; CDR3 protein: CAWSSRTGVHEQYF; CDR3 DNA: TGTGCCTGGAGTTCCCGGACAGGGGTCCACGAGCAGTACTTC
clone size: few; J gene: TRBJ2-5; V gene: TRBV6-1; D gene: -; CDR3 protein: CASRSFWEETQYF; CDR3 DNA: TGTGCCAGCAGGTCCTTCTGGGAGGAGACCCAGTACTTC
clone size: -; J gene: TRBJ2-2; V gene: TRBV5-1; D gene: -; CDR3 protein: CASSFLLQENTGELFF; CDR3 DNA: TGCGCCAGCAGTTTCCTGTTGCAGGAGAACACCGGGGAGCTGTTTTTT
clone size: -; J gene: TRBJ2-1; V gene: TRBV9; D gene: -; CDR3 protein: CASSVNRVNEQFF; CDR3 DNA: TGTGCCAGCAGCGTAAACAGGGTCAATGAGCAGTTCTTC
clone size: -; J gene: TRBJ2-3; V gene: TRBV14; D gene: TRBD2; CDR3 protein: CASSHLTGTSGANTQYF; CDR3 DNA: TGTGCCAGCAGCCACCTGACCGGGACTAGCGGGGCCAATACGCAGTATTTT
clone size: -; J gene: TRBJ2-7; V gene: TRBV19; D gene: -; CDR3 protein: CASSTTGSDEQYF; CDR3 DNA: TGTGCCAGTAGTACAACAGGGTCGGACGAGCAGTACTTC
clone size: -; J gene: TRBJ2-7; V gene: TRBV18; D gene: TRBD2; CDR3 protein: CASSQKRGGSEQYF; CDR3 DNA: TGTGCCAGCTCACAAAAGCGGGGGGGTAGCGAGCAGTACTTC
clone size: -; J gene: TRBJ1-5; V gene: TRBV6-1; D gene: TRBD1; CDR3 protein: CASSADRSNSNQPQHF; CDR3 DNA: TGTGCCAGCAGTGCGGACAGGAGCAATAGCAATCAGCCCCAGCATTTT
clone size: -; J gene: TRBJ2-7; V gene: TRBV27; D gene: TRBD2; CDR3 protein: CASKGGPIYEQYF; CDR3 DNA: TGTGCCAGCAAGGGAGGGCCGATCTACGAGCAGTACTTC
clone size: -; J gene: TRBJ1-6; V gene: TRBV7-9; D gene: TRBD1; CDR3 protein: CASSLRGGADNSPLHF; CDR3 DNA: TGTGCCAGCAGCTTAAGAGGGGGCGCGGATAATTCACCCCTCCACTTT
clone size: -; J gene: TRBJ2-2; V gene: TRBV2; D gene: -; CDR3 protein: CASSVEGSGELFF; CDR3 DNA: TGTGCCAGCAGTGTGGAGGGATCCGGGGAGCTGTTTTTT